The clone carrying this T cell receptor beta chain was detected a few times. The germline V and J ends were trimmed by 6 bases and 1 base, with 18 bases remaining between them. CDR1 is DFQATT, CDR2 SNEGSKA, per germline (reference sequence). This CDR3 contains 15 residues. TCRdb called the RT-PCR reads again in MiXCR, with one record for every CDR3 protein. The top ten clones hold 5% to 6.5% of a sample with 800,000 to 1,000,000 distinct CDR3 sequences, 15% to 20% of them seen once. This sample was taken from a study of patients and donors after allogeneic stem cell transplantation. The sequence came from a human donor who was either an allogeneic HSCT recipient or a stem cell or donor lymphocyte infusion donor (not recorded which). It is not recorded whose cells these are; they may come from a transplant donor. V and J are TRBV20-1 and TRBJ1-1; maybe TRBD1 (6 bases). The sequenced material came from blood, either unsorted or a sorted T cell fraction (not recorded which). CDR3 amino acids: CSAKIPPGQNTEAFF. CDR3 DNA: TGCAGTGCCAAAATCCCACCGGGACAGAACACTGAAGCTTTCTTT.